Sequencing of this T cell receptor (beta chain) was carried out in a study of blood T cell repertoires in COVID-19. Study-level information: Some COVID-19 samples were acute and others convalescent; all came from the United States, Italy and Spain. Nucleic acid was either cDNA or gDNA, and it came from T cells, B-cell-depleted T cells, or PBMCs.

The V segment lost 3 bases and the J segment 6 bases; nucleotides outside the gene matches: 14. The CDR3 extends over 16 amino acids. Germline V CDR1 and CDR2: DFQATT, SNEGSKA (reference sequence). Profiling relied on immunoSEQ multiplex PCR, and the TCRdb table lists in-frame clones only, not all of them. The repertoire holds 120,000 or so clones, with about 86% as singletons. J is TRBJ1-5 and V is TRBV20-1, with TRBD1 matching over 7 bases. Sequenced material: peripheral blood. The sequence was obtained from a woman aged 45-59 years with acute or convalescent COVID-19. CDR3 nucleotide sequence: TGCAGTGCTAGTGACGGGGACAGCAAGAAACCTCAGCCCCAGCATTTT. Protein: CSASDGDSKKPQPQHF.